This TCR beta chain was obtained from a study of blood T cell repertoires in COVID-19. At the level of the study: COVID-19 samples, acute and convalescent, were from the United States, Italy and Spain. Sources were T cells, B-cell-depleted T cells, or PBMCs; the material itself was cDNA or gDNA.

Germline assignment: CDR1 SNHLY and CDR2 FYNNEI. J gave up 5 bases and V 3 bases, and 12 bases lay outside the gene matches. CDR3 length equals 16 residues. Under the authors' procedure: Estimation of nucleated cell counts relied on the amplification of reference gene primers. The assay was immunoSEQ multiplex PCR, and TCRdb's table has in-frame clones only and misses some. That table supplies the V and J calls and clone size; D and trimming were determined from the DNA. The sample holds around 220,000 clones; less than 85% are singletons and the top ten take more than 4.5%. The chain combines TRBV2 with TRBJ2-5, with TRBD1 matching 7 bases. The TCR sequence derives from a woman older than 75 with active or convalescent COVID-19. The material sequenced was peripheral blood. CDR3 sequence: CASSDGAGGIWETQYF. The CDR3 coding sequence is TGTGCCAGCAGTGACGGGGCAGGGGGAATATGGGAGACCCAGTACTTC.